The present T cell receptor (beta chain) was sequenced within a study of human T cells and chemical hapten exposure. The germline gives CDR1 SGHTA, CDR2 FQGNSA. This CDR3 spans 13 amino acids. The V gene lost 5 bases and the J gene lost 3 bases, with 11 bases spanning the gap. From the RACE reads, TCRdb called clonotypes with MiXCR, one entry per CDR3 protein. The repertoire holds tens of thousands of distinct CDR3 sequences, with approximately 10% as singletons. This clonotype was observed a single time. A much larger clone sits a single nucleotide away, making a read error possible. The conserved phenylalanine or tryptophan normally closing the CDR3 is absent here, so this likely arose from a read error. The time point is: patch test 1, 2 weeks after DPC sensitization. Treatment defined: therapeutic diphenylcyclopropenone sensitization with weekly scalp DPC. Someone pulled total RNA out of unfractionated whole blood. Each patch-test visit's blood sample preceded patch application.

V usage is TRBV7-2 and J usage is TRBJ2-7; D is perhaps TRBD1 (6 bases). Sequencing was performed on whole blood, taken in connection with sensitization to the hapten diphenylcyclopropenone (DPC). The receptor's source is a woman aged 40 to 50 with alopecia areata. Some clones in this sample may be carry-over from other donors' samples. CDR3 bases: TGTGCCAGCAGCCCTCGGACAGACTACGAGCAGTACCTC. As protein: CASSPRTDYEQYL.